These 22 T cell receptor beta chains were sequenced from one sample in a study of cytotoxic CD8 clonotypes in ibrutinib-treated CLL. The table came from immunoSEQ multiplex PCR; TCRdb's copy has only in-frame clones and leaves some out. The sample gives hundreds of thousands of clones, almost 80% of which show up once; 5.5% to 8% is in the top ten. Sequencing used PBMCs, obtained before ibrutinib treatment. The receptors shown here come from a human donor with chronic lymphocytic leukemia.

This clone was seen a handful of times. V gene TRBV19 combines with J gene TRBJ2-2; 7 positions agree with TRBD2. Germline V gives CDR1 LNHDA, CDR2 SQIVND (reference sequence). CDR3 length equals 14 residues. Trimming at V came to 6 bases and at J to 1 base, leaving 2 bases not matched to a gene. CDR3: CASSTSENTGELFF. Here the CDR3 DNA reads TGTGCCAGTAGCACTAGCGAGAACACCGGGGAGCTGTTTTTT.

There are a few counts of this clone. CDR3 amino acids: CASTFRPGTSGTSWYNEQFF. Written as DNA, the CDR3 is TGTGCCAGCACTTTTCGTCCTGGGACTAGCGGGACCAGCTGGTACAATGAGCAGTTCTTC. This chain joins TRBV28 and TRBJ2-1, with 13 bases aligning to TRBD2. Germline V gene sequence: CDR1 MDHEN, CDR2 SYDVKM. J lost 4 bases, V lost 7 bases, and 19 bases had no gene match. The CDR3 totals 20 residues.

The table lists this clone with a count of one. The V call is TRBV30, the J call TRBJ2-1; 7 nucleotides line up with TRBD1. Germline-derived CDR1 and CDR2 are GTSNPN and SVGIG (reference sequence). This CDR3 is built from 11 residues. The V gene end was trimmed by 4 bases and the J gene end by 6 bases; junction bases not matched to a gene: 0. CDR3 coding DNA: TGTGCCTGGAACAGGGGCAATGAGCAGTTCTTC. It encodes CAWNRGNEQFF.

CDR3 sequence (DNA): TGCAGTGCTAGAGGGGGTGGGACCCAGTACTTC. Encoded protein: CSARGGGTQYF. V gene TRBV20-1 combines with J gene TRBJ2-5; no clear D. CDR1 and CDR2 (germline): DFQATT, SNEGSKA (reference sequence). The V and J ends lost 1 base and 7 bases respectively, with 7 bases between them. The CDR3 has 11 amino acids.

This chain uses TRBV7-2 with TRBJ2-7; no clear D. V lost 5 bases to trimming and J lost 5 bases, with 10 bases between them. Germline V lookup: CDR1 SGHTA, CDR2 FQGNSA. CDR3 length: 12 amino acids. CDR3: CASSHRSHEQYF. CDR3 in DNA: TGTGCCAGCAGCCATCGGTCACACGAGCAGTACTTC.

The rearrangement links TRBV27 to TRBJ2-3; 7 bases agree with TRBD2. The CDR3 sequence is 14 residues long. CDR1 is MNHEY and CDR2 is SMNVEV in the germline V gene (reference sequence). Trimming took 8 bases from V and 4 from J; bases not matched to a gene: 9. CDR3 in amino acids: CASSAWRESDTQYF. CDR3 bases: TGTGCCAGCTCAGCCTGGCGGGAGTCAGATACGCAGTATTTT.

V gene TRBV7-8 combines with J gene TRBJ2-2; D is unresolved. The CDR3 sequence is 14 residues long. The V and J ends lost 3 bases and 5 bases respectively, with 10 bases between them. CDR1 SGHVS and CDR2 FQNEAQ come from the germline V gene. CDR3 region: CASSFDVRTGELFF. As DNA, the CDR3 is TGTGCCAGCAGCTTTGACGTCCGGACCGGGGAGCTGTTTTTT.

The gene calls are TRBV9 and TRBJ1-4; 7 positions match TRBD1. The CDR3 has 15 amino acids. V shed 1 base and J 4 bases; nucleotides not matched to a gene: 4. The germline V gene encodes CDR1 SGDLS and CDR2 YYNGEE. Here the CDR3 DNA reads TGTGCCAGCAGCGTAACAGGGGATTTTAATGAAAAACTGTTTTTT. It yields the protein CASSVTGDFNEKLFF.

The chain is built from TRBV6-5 and TRBJ2-7, with 8 positions matching TRBD1. V dropped 0 bases and J dropped 4; count of bases not matched to a gene: 8. The CDR3 extends over 16 amino acids. Germline CDR1 MNHEY, CDR2 SVGAGI. CDR3 residues: CASSYSTGGKSYEQYF. CDR3 nucleotide sequence: TGTGCCAGCAGTTACTCAACAGGGGGTAAAAGTTACGAGCAGTACTTC.

Here the CDR3 DNA reads TGTGCCAGCAGCCCCTGGGTGGGAGGGCCAGAGACCCAGTACTTC. Translation gives CASSPWVGGPETQYF. V gene TRBV11-1 combines with J gene TRBJ2-5, with TRBD2 identical over 7 bases. Germline CDR1 SGHAT, CDR2 FQDESV (reference sequence). The CDR3 totals 15 residues. Trimming cost V 5 bases and J 4 bases; bases outside gene matches: 10.

This clone showed up just once. The rearrangement joins TRBV5-1 to TRBJ2-5, with D perhaps being TRBD1 or TRBD2 (7 bases each). The CDR3 is 17 residues long. The germline V and J ends were trimmed by 2 bases and 3 bases, with 20 bases remaining between them. Germline loops: CDR1 SGHRS, CDR2 YFSETQ. The DNA for the CDR3 is TGCGCCAGCAGCTTCCTACCGGGGGGAGGGGGCGAAGAGACCCAGTACTTC. Amino acid sequence: CASSFLPGGGGEETQYF.

DNA of the CDR3: TGTGCCTGCTCGCCCTTTTTAAGCTCCTACAATGAGCAGTTCTTC. Encoded protein: CACSPFLSSYNEQFF. The rearrangement uses TRBV30 and TRBJ2-1; no firm D call. The CDR3 loop spans 15 amino acids. V was clipped by 6 bases and J by 0 bases, with 15 bases between them. From germline, CDR1 is GTSNPN and CDR2 SVGIG (reference sequence). The full variable domain, in which reference TRBV30 and TRBJ2-1 provide the parts outside the CDR3, is SQTIHQWPATLVQPVGSPLSLECTVEGTSNPNLYWYRQAAGRGLQLLFYSVGIGQISSEVPQNLSASRPQDRQFILSSKKLLLSDSGFYLCACSPFLSSYNEQFFGPGTRLTVL.

This clone has just a few counts. The gene calls are TRBV2 and TRBJ1-5; 9 bases match TRBD1. Germline CDR1 SNHLY, CDR2 FYNNEI. The CDR3 runs 15 residues. With V trimmed by 6 bases and J by 1 base, 4 bases remained unmatched. The CDR3: CASRGTGLSNQPQHF. As DNA, the CDR3 is TGTGCCAGCAGGGGGACAGGGTTAAGCAATCAGCCCCAGCATTTT.

The gene calls are TRBV9 and TRBJ2-2, with 9 bases matching TRBD2. The CDR3 extends over 14 amino acids. V lost 3 bases, J lost 6 bases, and 3 bases stayed unmatched. CDR1 SGDLS and CDR2 YYNGEE come from the germline V gene. In DNA form, the CDR3 reads TGTGCCAGCAGCGGTCTAGCGGGATCCGGGGAGCTGTTTTTT. This gives the protein CASSGLAGSGELFF.

The chain links TRBV6-1 to TRBJ2-1, with D possibly being TRBD1 (7 bases). The CDR3 sequence is 20 residues long. Germline V gene lookup returns CDR1 MNHNS and CDR2 SASEGT. V lost 1 base and J 0 bases, leaving 22 bases between the germline ends. The CDR3 coding sequence is TGTGCCAGCAGTGAAGGGCAGGGGGGACTCTCGCACCGCTCCTACAATGAGCAGTTCTTC. Protein product: CASSEGQGGLSHRSYNEQFF.

V and J are TRBV7-8 and TRBJ2-5; D unclear. From germline, CDR1 is SGHVS and CDR2 FQNEAQ. V was pared by 1 base and J by 5 bases, with 5 bases between. CDR3 size: 12 residues. CDR3 sequence (DNA): TGTGCCAGCAGCTTAGTTCCTGAGACCCAGTACTTC. Its translation: CASSLVPETQYF.

This chain joins TRBV14 and TRBJ2-2, with D maybe TRBD1 (5 bases). The germline gives CDR1 SGHDN, CDR2 FVKESK. V was pared by 3 bases and J by 6 bases, with 11 bases between. The length of the CDR3 is 14 residues. The CDR3 here is CASSQLVGAGELFF. CDR3 sequence (DNA): TGTGCCAGCAGCCAGCTAGTAGGGGCCGGGGAGCTGTTTTTT.

CDR3 sequence reads: CASSGFGANTGELFF. CDR3 DNA: TGTGCCAGCAGCGGCTTTGGAGCGAACACCGGGGAGCTGTTTTTT. The chain carries TRBV11-3 and TRBJ2-2, with D uncertain. This CDR3 is built from 15 residues. The V gene's germline CDR1 is SGHNT and CDR2 YENEEA. Trimming removed 5 bases at V and 0 bases at J, with 10 bases between.

The genes are TRBV19 and TRBJ2-7; tentatively, D is TRBD1 or TRBD2 (6 bases each). Germline values: CDR1 LNHDA, CDR2 SQIVND (reference sequence). The germline V and J ends were trimmed by 4 bases and 6 bases, with 13 bases remaining between them. The CDR3 is 13 amino acids. The DNA for the CDR3 is TGTGCCAGTAGTACAGGCAGGGGAGGCGAGCAGTACTTC. It translates to CASSTGRGGEQYF.

V and J are TRBV29-1 and TRBJ2-7, with a possible D match to TRBD2 (6 bases). The germline gives CDR1 SQVTM, CDR2 ANQGSEA. With 4 bases removed from V and 2 bases from J, the gap between germline ends came to 15 bases. The CDR3 runs 14 residues. CDR3 sequence (DNA): TGCAGCGTTGCCCCCGTAGCGGCTACCTACGAGCAGTACTTC. Its translation: CSVAPVAATYEQYF.

This clone was seen once. The chain joins TRBV4-3 to TRBJ2-6; D perhaps matches TRBD1 (6 bases). V dropped 2 bases and J dropped 4 bases, with 15 bases sitting between them. The CDR3 runs to 17 residues. Germline assignment: CDR1 LGHNA and CDR2 YSLEER. The CDR3 DNA reads TGCGCCAGCAGCCAAAGTTATACAGGGCTCGGGGCCAACGTCCTGACTTTC. Translating it yields CASSQSYTGLGANVLTF.

This chain uses TRBV7-7 with TRBJ2-3, with 9 bases aligning to TRBD1. The germline V gene has CDR1 SSHAT and CDR2 FNYEAQ (reference sequence). V gave up 4 bases and J gave up 6 bases; unmatched junction bases: 2. The CDR3 runs 13 residues. The CDR3 loop is CASSYGQGDTQYF. The CDR3 nucleotides are TGTGCCAGCAGCTACGGACAGGGGGATACGCAGTATTTT.